The clone carrying this TCR beta chain was observed a handful of times. The target antigen is unknown. A read error may produce the germline difference seen at one junction end. This sample is drawn from a study of post-analysis software for immune sequencing data. This CDR3 region has 14 residues. Germline CDR1 SQVTM, CDR2 ANQGSEA. Researchers reported that TCR beta cDNA libraries carried unique molecular identifiers. Via MiXCR, TCRdb re-called the PCR reads, giving one row per CDR3 protein. The table includes about 540,000 distinct CDR3 sequences, about a third detected once. Study observations and caveats: Controls' normalized Chao1 diversity significantly exceeded that of multiple sclerosis patients. Comparison of patients with controls showed 5 or 6 TRBV segments more frequent in patients, TRBV5-6, TRBV5-1 and TRBV20-1 among them.

The sample consisted of blood. This clonotype was sampled from a girl aged 2-17 years with multiple sclerosis. The V and J genes are TRBV29-1 and TRBJ2-3, with D possibly matching TRBD1 (5 bases). CDR3 residues: CSVDQGISTDTQYF. The CDR3 DNA reads as TGCAGCGTTGATCAGGGTATCAGCACAGACACGCAGTATTTT.